Listed here is a single T cell receptor (beta chain). CD8 cells classed as naive were CD45RO-negative and positively selected for CCR7, excluding terminally differentiated effector memory CD45RA+ cells. An assay was performed, and its level was deep. Produced via immunoSEQ multiplex PCR; TCRdb's table is partial and in-frame only. The sample carries around 2.1 million clones, about 92% recorded once. The data derive from a study of shared clonotypes between healthy human individuals. Study background: Sampling drew on donors who were two women and a few men aged 18 to 49.

The receptor's source is a man between 18 and 35 years old in good health. Some clones in this sample may be carry-over from other donors' samples. What was sequenced was naive CD8+ T cells from PBMCs.

CDR3 bases: TGTGCCAGCAGCTTAGGGGGGACTAGTGTCGATGAGCAGTTCTTC. This codes for CASSLGGTSVDEQFF. This sequence joins TRBV11-2 and TRBJ2-1; 8 bases agree with TRBD2. The germline V gene encodes CDR1 SGHAT and CDR2 FQNNGV. The CDR3 length is 15 residues. V dropped 1 base and J dropped 8; count of bases not matched to a gene: 7.